These T cell receptor beta chains were read from a single sample in a study of early T cells in non-severe SARS-CoV-2 infection. TCRdb called the 5' RACE reads again in MiXCR, with one record for every CDR3 protein. This table holds more than 55,000 distinct CDR3 sequences, around 13% found once. Material for sequencing was whole blood. The source is an adult who was a healthcare worker with PCR-confirmed SARS-CoV-2 infection or an uninfected control (not recorded which). CDR3s include the opening cysteine and the closing phenylalanine or tryptophan. The D gene is left open where the match is weak. Size is omitted from some rows. Given values are once, few, many or a class for expanded clones.

V gene	D gene	clone size	J gene	CDR3 DNA	CDR3 protein
TRBV12-5	TRBD2	few	TRBJ2-3	TGTGCTAGTGGTTCCAACCTCGGGGGGTCGGCCACAGATACGCAGTATTTT	CASGSNLGGSATDTQYF
TRBV29-1	.	.	TRBJ2-5	TGCAGCGCACTGAGGGCGGCACAAGAGACCCAGTACTTC	CSALRAAQETQYF
TRBV29-1	.	few	TRBJ1-1	TGCAGCGTTGAGGCCGCGTACACTGAAGCTTTCTTT	CSVEAAYTEAFF
TRBV5-1	TRBD1	.	TRBJ2-3	TGCGCCAGCAGCCCAACACCTCGGGACAGTCAGACAGATACGCAGTATTTT	CASSPTPRDSQTDTQYF
TRBV29-1	TRBD1	medium-sized	TRBJ2-6	TGCAGCGTAAGACAGGGAACAGGGGCCAACGTCCTGACTTTC	CSVRQGTGANVLTF
TRBV5-1	TRBD2	.	TRBJ2-3	TGCGCCAGCAGCGTAGCGGGGCGCACAGATACGCAGTATTTT	CASSVAGRTDTQYF
TRBV7-2	.	.	TRBJ2-1	TGTGCCAGCAGCTTATCTTTCTACAATGAGCAGTTCTTC	CASSLSFYNEQFF
TRBV29-1	.	few	TRBJ2-2	TGCAGCGTTGGTGTAAGAAACACCGGGGAGCTGTTTTTT	CSVGVRNTGELFF
TRBV7-6	.	many	TRBJ2-6	TGTGCCAGCAGCTCAGGCAGGGGGGCCAACGTCCTGACTTTC	CASSSGRGANVLTF
TRBV6-5	.	.	TRBJ1-3	TGTGCCAGCAGCCCCGTAGGGGCAGTAAATTTCAACACCATATATTTT	CASSPVGAVNFNTIYF
TRBV5-1	.	.	TRBJ1-3	TGCGCCAGCAGCTTAAACAGCCCGGCAGGTGGAAACACCATATATTTT	CASSLNSPAGGNTIYF
TRBV20-1	.	many	TRBJ1-6	TGCAGTGCTAGAGTCCCCGGGATCCTAGGGCCCCTCCACTTT	CSARVPGILGPLHF
TRBV20-1	.	many	TRBJ2-7	TGCAGTGCTAGAGTGGAGGGCTACGAGCAGTACTTC	CSARVEGYEQYF
TRBV7-2	TRBD1	few	TRBJ1-3	TGTGCCAGCAGCTTAAGGGGACAGTTTGGAAACACCATATATTTT	CASSLRGQFGNTIYF
TRBV6-5	.	.	TRBJ1-1	TGTGCCAGCAGTTACGCGGGACAAGATGAAGCTTTCTTT	CASSYAGQDEAFF
TRBV5-5	TRBD1	many	TRBJ2-3	TGTGCCAGCAGCCATATTCCGACAGGGGGCGCTTGGGATACGCAGTATTTT	CASSHIPTGGAWDTQYF
TRBV30	.	many	TRBJ2-1	TGTGCCTGGAGTGTAACGAGCGGGCCCTACAATGAGCAGTTCTTC	CAWSVTSGPYNEQFF
TRBV6-1	.	.	TRBJ2-2	TGTGCCAGCTCACCGGCGGGGCCTAGGACCGGGGAGCTGTTTTTT	CASSPAGPRTGELFF
TRBV6-1	TRBD1	.	TRBJ1-6	TGTGCCAGCGATAGACAGGGAAGTTCACCCCTCCACTTT	CASDRQGSSPLHF
TRBV7-6	TRBD2	.	TRBJ2-2	TGTGCCAGCAGCCGCGGGGGGCGCACCGGGGAGCTGTTTTTT	CASSRGGRTGELFF
TRBV3-1	TRBD2	.	TRBJ2-5	TGTGCCAGCAGCCAAGAGGCTAGCGGGGGTCGTCAAGAGACCCAGTACTTC	CASSQEASGGRQETQYF
TRBV7-3	.	many	TRBJ2-1	TGTGCCAGCAGCGCCGACAACAGGGACCATGAGCAGTTCTTC	CASSADNRDHEQFF
TRBV2	TRBD2	few	TRBJ2-5	TGTGCCAGCAGTGGGACTAGCGGGACCCAAGAGACCCAGTACTTC	CASSGTSGTQETQYF
TRBV9	.	.	TRBJ2-1	TGTGCCAGCAGCGTAGAAAAGGGGGAGCAGTTCTTC	CASSVEKGEQFF
TRBV14	.	few	TRBJ2-3	TGTGCCAGCAGCCAATGGGGGGGCACAGATACGCAGTATTTT	CASSQWGGTDTQYF
TRBV7-9	TRBD1	.	TRBJ2-3	TGTGCCAGCAGCGTGGACAGGGGTCGAGGGACAGATACGCAGTATTTT	CASSVDRGRGTDTQYF
TRBV5-1	.	.	TRBJ2-5	TGCGCCAGCAGCCTCCGGGACAAAGAGACCCAGTACTTC	CASSLRDKETQYF
TRBV9	TRBD1	.	TRBJ2-3	TGTGCCAGCAGCCCCAGGACAGGGTCCGCAGATACGCAGTATTTT	CASSPRTGSADTQYF
TRBV4-2	TRBD1	.	TRBJ2-3	TGTGCCAGCAGCCCGAAATCCGAGGGGGCGAGCACAGATACGCAGTATTTT	CASSPKSEGASTDTQYF
TRBV5-4	TRBD1	.	TRBJ2-7	TGTGCCAGCAGCTTGTTCGGACAGGGGTCCTACGAGCAGTACTTC	CASSLFGQGSYEQYF
TRBV6-2/TRBV6-3	TRBD2	.	TRBJ2-1	TGTGCCAGCAGTTACCGGCGGGGGTTTTTTGAGCAGTTCTTC	CASSYRRGFFEQFF
TRBV5-1	.	many	TRBJ2-7	TGCGCCAGCAGCTTGGCCCTGTCAGCGAATAGACCCTACGAGCAGTACTTC	CASSLALSANRPYEQYF
TRBV29-1	TRBD1	many	TRBJ2-4	TGCAGCGTTACGGCCCCGGGAACAGGGGGATGGGACATTCAGTACTTC	CSVTAPGTGGWDIQYF
TRBV18	.	.	TRBJ2-7	TGTGCCAGCTCACCATCTCAGGTTCTCTACGAGCAGTACTTC	CASSPSQVLYEQYF
TRBV5-1	TRBD1	many	TRBJ2-1	TGCGCCAGCAGCATAGGACAGGGCGATAACAATGAGCAGTTCTTC	CASSIGQGDNNEQFF
TRBV18	.	few	TRBJ1-1	TGTGCCAGCTCGCGCGGGGGGGCCCAAAACACTGAAGCTTTCTTT	CASSRGGAQNTEAFF
TRBV10-2	TRBD1	many	TRBJ1-1	TGCGCCAGCAGTGAAACAGGGGGCGTGACTGAAGCTTTCTTT	CASSETGGVTEAFF
TRBV13	.	many	TRBJ1-1	TGTGCCAGCAGCCGCGGACAGATGAACACTGAAGCTTTCTTT	CASSRGQMNTEAFF
TRBV6-2/TRBV6-3	TRBD1	.	TRBJ2-2	TGTGCCAGCAGTAGGGCTTCGGACAGGGGATTCATCGGGGAGCTGTTTTTT	CASSRASDRGFIGELFF
TRBV2	TRBD1	few	TRBJ2-2	TGTGCCAGCATCCGGGACAGGGGGCCACGAACCGGGGAGCTGTTTTTT	CASIRDRGPRTGELFF
TRBV5-5	.	.	TRBJ1-6	TGTGCCAGCAGCCATGGGTTCGACCCTAATTCACCCCTCCACTTT	CASSHGFDPNSPLHF
TRBV5-1	.	.	TRBJ1-6	TGCGCCAGCAGCTTGCGGGCCGCCAATTCACCCCTCCACTTT	CASSLRAANSPLHF
TRBV5-1	TRBD2	many	TRBJ2-3	TGCGCCACCGGCCAGCGGGGGGATGTAGCAGATACGCAGTATTTT	CATGQRGDVADTQYF
TRBV27	TRBD2	few	TRBJ2-5	TGTGCCAGCAGTTTAAGCGGGGCAGGGAGAGAGACCCAGTACTTC	CASSLSGAGRETQYF
TRBV19	.	many	TRBJ1-1	TGTGCCAGTAGTGCCCGCAGGGCGGGGCGGACTGAAGCTTTCTTT	CASSARRAGRTEAFF
TRBV4-3	.	many	TRBJ1-4	TGCGCCAGCAGCCAAGACCAGGTTGGCGAAAAACTGTTTTTT	CASSQDQVGEKLFF
TRBV5-1	TRBD1	.	TRBJ1-3	TGCGCCAACAGCTTGAGGGGACAGTCTGGAAACACCATATATTTT	CANSLRGQSGNTIYF
TRBV3-1	TRBD2	.	TRBJ2-1	TGTGCCAGCAGCCTTAAGCAAAGCGGGGGCTGGGTGAATGAGCAGTTCTTC	CASSLKQSGGWVNEQFF
TRBV7-9	.	.	TRBJ1-1	TGTGCCAGCAGCTTAGCGCAAGGGATGAACACTGAAGCTTTCTTT	CASSLAQGMNTEAFF